These 20 T cell receptor beta chains came from one sample sequenced in a study of blood T cell repertoires in COVID-19. Profiling relied on immunoSEQ multiplex PCR, and the TCRdb table lists in-frame clones only, not all of them. The repertoire includes roughly 20,000 clones, 85% to 90% of them detected once, and 8.5% to 14% sits in the top ten. The sample comprised peripheral blood. Receptors were obtained from a human donor in a cohort sampled during active COVID-19.

This sequence joins TRBV19 and TRBJ1-3; maybe TRBD1 (5 bases). CDR3 length equals 19 residues. Germline V gives CDR1 LNHDA, CDR2 SQIVND (reference sequence). V lost 5 bases, J lost 3 bases, and 26 bases lay in between. The CDR3 nucleotides are TGTGCCAGTAGTCCCCGTCGGCTACTGGCTGGGGGGTTTGGAAACACCATATATTTT. Encoded protein: CASSPRRLLAGGFGNTIYF.

The CDR3 nucleotides read TGTGCCAGCAGTGAGGTTGGCAATCAGCCCCAGCATTTT. Encoded protein: CASSEVGNQPQHF. The V call is TRBV28, the J call TRBJ1-5, with unresolved D. Per the germline V gene, CDR1 is MDHEN and CDR2 is SYDVKM. Trimming removed 5 bases at V and 2 bases at J, with 7 bases between. The CDR3 is made up of 13 amino acids.

The chain recombines TRBV7-9 with TRBJ2-7; 10 bases are a match to TRBD2. V was clipped by 5 bases and J by 0 bases; unmatched bases: 4. The CDR3 length is 15 residues. Germline V gene lookup returns CDR1 SEHNR and CDR2 FQNEAQ (reference sequence). The CDR3 region has the DNA TGTGCCAGCAGCACAAGGACTAGCGGCTCCTACGAGCAGTACTTC. It translates to CASSTRTSGSYEQYF.

About this clone: An end of the junction differs from the germline gene, which may be a read error. The rearrangement uses TRBV29-1 and TRBJ1-2; 8 nucleotides align to TRBD1. The CDR3 consists of 16 residues. In germline, CDR1 is SQVTM, CDR2 ANQGSEA. CDR3 sequence (DNA): TGCAGCGTTCCCGGGACAGGCTCGGACCTTACTTATGACTACACCTTC. This translates into CSVPGTGSDLTYDYTF.

The CDR3 protein is CASSVGGLNTEAFF. CDR3 bases: TGTGCCAGCAGCGTTGGAGGTCTGAACACTGAAGCTTTCTTT. The rearrangement joins TRBV11-3 to TRBJ1-1, with D unclear. V lost 5 bases, J lost 0 bases, and 10 bases lay in between. CDR1 is SGHNT and CDR2 is YENEEA in the germline V gene. This CDR3 comprises 14 residues.

The genes are TRBV7-7 and TRBJ2-5; D possibly corresponds to TRBD2 (6 bases). The CDR3 is 15 amino acids. The germline V and J ends were trimmed by 5 bases and 1 base, with 14 bases remaining between them. Germline V CDR1 and CDR2: SSHAT, FNYEAQ (reference sequence). DNA for the CDR3: TGTGCCAGCAGCCCCGGCGGGACCACCCAAGAGACCCAGTACTTC. Encoded protein: CASSPGGTTQETQYF.

The chain combines TRBV7-9 with TRBJ2-7; perhaps TRBD2 as D (5 bases). Germline CDR1 is SEHNR and CDR2 is FQNEAQ (reference sequence). V lost 3 bases, J lost 3 bases, and 12 bases lay in between. The CDR3 loop spans 14 amino acids. The CDR3 loop is CASSLGGSRYEQYF. In nucleotides, the CDR3 is TGTGCCAGCAGCTTGGGTGGGAGCCGCTACGAGCAGTACTTC.

This sequence joins TRBV30 and TRBJ1-2; 7 bases agree with TRBD1. The CDR3 loop spans 13 amino acids. The junction had 6 bases not matched to a gene; V was cut back by 0 bases and J by 8 bases. Germline V gene data show CDR1 as GTSNPN and CDR2 as SVGIG (reference sequence). The CDR3 coding sequence is TGTGCCTGGAGTGTACTAGGGGACAGCGGCTACACCTTC. Its translation is CAWSVLGDSGYTF.

V is TRBV7-3 and J is TRBJ2-1; no clear D gene. Germline-derived CDR1 and CDR2 are SGHTA and FQGTGA. This CDR3 has 14 amino acids. V lost 5 bases to trimming and J lost 6 bases, with 14 bases between them. The CDR3 DNA sequence: TGTGCCAGCAGCCCTAAGACCCAGGCCAATGAGCAGTTCTTC. This encodes CASSPKTQANEQFF.

The chain uses TRBV5-6 and TRBJ2-1; no clear D gene. The germline V gene has CDR1 SGHDT and CDR2 YYEEEE. The CDR3 has 15 residues. Trimming took 3 bases from V and 4 from J, leaving 14 bases between them. The CDR3 here is CASSSRHPGYNEQFF. DNA for the CDR3: TGTGCCAGCAGCTCCCGACACCCTGGGTACAATGAGCAGTTCTTC. The entire variable domain, with the rest obtained from reference TRBV5-6 and TRBJ2-1, is as follows: DAGVTQSPTHLIKTRGQQVTLRCSPKSGHDTVSWYQQALGQGPQFIFQYYEEEERQRGNFPDRFSGHQFPNYSSELNVNALLLGDSALYLCASSSRHPGYNEQFFGPGTRLTVL.

The V call is TRBV19, the J call TRBJ2-1, with 8 nucleotides matching TRBD2. The germline V gene encodes CDR1 LNHDA and CDR2 SQIVND (reference sequence). Unmatched junction bases numbered 1, after V lost 3 bases and J lost 9 bases. There are 12 residues in the CDR3. CDR3 loop: CASSMGLVEQFF. CDR3 nucleotides: TGTGCCAGTAGTATGGGACTAGTTGAGCAGTTCTTC.

CDR3 sequence: CASSSGGQVYGYTF. The DNA of the CDR3 is TGTGCCAGCAGCTCAGGAGGGCAGGTCTATGGCTACACCTTC. The V gene is TRBV7-2, the J gene TRBJ1-2; D is undetermined. This CDR3 region has 14 residues. Germline CDR1 and CDR2: SGHTA and FQGNSA. Deletions cut 4 bases from V and 4 bases from J, with 13 bases between.

J is TRBJ2-4 and V is TRBV19, with 8 bases fitting TRBD2. Germline CDR1 LNHDA, CDR2 SQIVND (reference sequence). The J segment lost 10 bases and the V segment lost 6 bases, leaving 11 bases of the junction unmatched. CDR3 length: 14 amino acids. The CDR3 loop is CASRTGGPGEIQYF. The CDR3 nucleotides read TGTGCCAGTAGAACGGGAGGGCCGGGGGAAATTCAGTACTTC.

The rearrangement uses TRBV29-1 and TRBJ2-2, with 7 bases identical to TRBD1. The CDR3 is made up of 14 amino acids. The V gene end was trimmed by 4 bases and the J gene end by 1 base; junction bases not matched to a gene: 3. The germline CDR1 and CDR2 sequences are SQVTM and ANQGSEA. The CDR3 bases are TGCAGCGTTGGAGACAGGGTGAACACCGGGGAGCTGTTTTTT. Translated, it gives CSVGDRVNTGELFF.

The rearrangement links TRBV7-2 to TRBJ2-1, with a possible D match to TRBD1 (6 bases). With 1 base removed from V and 2 bases from J, the gap between germline ends came to 12 bases. This CDR3 spans 16 amino acids. The germline CDR1 and CDR2 sequences are SGHTA and FQGNSA. In nucleotides, the CDR3 is TGTGCCAGCAGCTTAGTAGGGGGAGCGACCTACAATGAGCAGTTCTTC. Its protein product is CASSLVGGATYNEQFF.

V usage is TRBV28 and J usage is TRBJ2-3, with a tentative D call TRBD1 (6 bases). The CDR3 runs to 15 residues. V was cut by 3 bases and J by 2 bases, with 12 bases left in between. The germline CDR1 and CDR2 sequences are MDHEN and SYDVKM. Written as DNA, the CDR3 is TGTGCCAGCAGTTTGGGTGGGACATACACAGATACGCAGTATTTT. Amino acids: CASSLGGTYTDTQYF.

V gene TRBV4-3 combines with J gene TRBJ1-2; a possible D gene is TRBD1 (5 bases). V lost 1 base and J 8 bases, leaving 17 bases between the germline ends. Germline values: CDR1 LGHNA, CDR2 YSLEER. This CDR3 region has 15 residues. The CDR3 spells CASSQVDRGGNGYTF. CDR3 nucleotides: TGCGCCAGCAGCCAAGTAGATAGGGGTGGAAACGGCTACACCTTC.

The chain couples TRBV27 to TRBJ2-1; 8 bases are a match to TRBD1. The V gene end was trimmed by 5 bases and the J gene end by 5 bases; junction bases not matched to a gene: 8. This CDR3 is 15 amino acids long. Germline CDR1 reads MNHEY; CDR2 reads SMNVEV (reference sequence). CDR3 sequence reads: CASSTLDRVHNEQFF. Written as DNA, the CDR3 is TGTGCCAGCAGTACCCTGGACAGGGTCCACAATGAGCAGTTCTTC.

The rearrangement joins TRBV30 to TRBJ1-2; a weak D match, TRBD1 (5 bases). V dropped 1 base and J dropped 3 bases, with 9 bases sitting between them. Germline CDR1 is GTSNPN and CDR2 is SVGIG (reference sequence). This CDR3 region has 13 residues. CDR3: CAWSGQLDYGYTF. For the CDR3, the DNA is TGTGCCTGGAGTGGACAGCTAGACTATGGCTACACCTTC. Looking up the rest from reference TRBV30 and TRBJ1-2 gives the full variable domain: SQTIHQWPATLVQPVGSPLSLECTVEGTSNPNLYWYRQAAGRGLQLLFYSVGIGQISSEVPQNLSASRPQDRQFILSSKKLLLSDSGFYLCAWSGQLDYGYTFGSGTRLTVV.

This clone was detected a few times. The rearrangement uses TRBV28 and TRBJ2-7; 7 positions agree with TRBD2. The CDR3 has 17 amino acids. V lost 5 bases, J lost 1 base, and 14 bases stayed unmatched. The germline V gene encodes CDR1 MDHEN and CDR2 SYDVKM. The CDR3 here is CASSPPRVRGYSYEQYF. Here the CDR3 DNA reads TGTGCCAGCAGTCCCCCCAGAGTGCGGGGGTATTCCTACGAGCAGTACTTC.